One and the same sample provided the 2 T cell receptor beta chains below, sequenced in a study of CD8 T cells in Susac syndrome. Random hexamers were used to reverse transcribe an amount of 0.5 to 1 ug RNA. One entry per CDR3 protein, called by TCRdb with MiXCR from the immunoSEQ multiplex PCR reads. The sample has tens of thousands of distinct CDR3 sequences; 91% are singletons. The sequencing input was CD8+ T cells from PBMCs. These receptors all stem from a human donor with multiple sclerosis.

This rearrangement joins TRBV12-3 or TRBV12-4 to TRBJ2-5; weak D call: TRBD2 (7 bases). V was cut by 5 bases and J by 4 bases, with 14 bases left in between. CDR3 length: 14 residues. Written as DNA, the CDR3 is TGTGCCAGCAGTCATTGGGGGGGCGGAGAGACCCAGTACTTC. It codes for CASSHWGGGETQYF.

The chain couples TRBV9 to TRBJ2-5; tentative D call: TRBD1 (6 bases). Germline-derived CDR1 and CDR2 are SGDLS and YYNGEE. Trimming shortened V by 0 bases and J by 5 bases, and 17 bases separated the two germline ends. CDR3 length: 16 amino acids. The CDR3 nucleotides read TGTGCCAGCAGCGTAGGAGGGACATATAGTATGGAGACCCAGTACTTC. This gives the protein CASSVGGTYSMETQYF.